This TCR beta chain is drawn from a study of graft-versus-host responses after intestinal transplantation (dated by TCRdb to the early 2020s). As for the study more broadly: The transplants that recipients received were multivisceral, liver-intestinal, or isolated intestinal. Every recipient was given anti-thymocyte globulin induction, followed by about 3 years of maintenance tacrolimus and steroids. After intestinal transplantation, graft-versus-host and host-versus-graft alloreactive T cell clones in the graft, circulation and bone marrow were tracked using bulk TCR-beta CDR3 sequencing. To identify alloreactive clones, pre-transplant mixed lymphocyte reaction products were sequenced and compared with unstimulated pre-transplant donor and recipient T cells. The cohort enrolled some 23 intestinal transplant recipients including one retransplant, and a few patients lacking pretransplant specimens were excluded. Donor T cell macrochimerism was defined as a peak of at least 4% donor T cells among recipient peripheral blood mononuclear cells. Samples from a few later patients were sequenced in-house on an Illumina MiSeq with MiXCR processing rather than by the commercial service. Results and caveats for the whole study, not just this receptor: Early after transplant, peak levels of circulating GvH clones were found to be associated with declines in HvG clones. In patients with donor T cell macrochimerism, the allografts had high GvH to HvG T cell clonal ratios. The conclusions were limited by the relatively low number and heterogeneity of the intestinal transplant patients. GvH clones turned up in recipient bone marrow, with some appearing earlier in ileal mucosa or blood, a pattern consistent with an intestinal mucosal origin.

Library creation used the immunoSEQ multiplex PCR assay. For most patients, genomic DNA was isolated with the Qiagen DNeasy Blood and Tissue Kit and shipped frozen to Adaptive Biotechnologies for TCR sequencing. Adaptive Biotechnologies carried out high-throughput TCR-beta CDR3 sequencing of genomic DNA for most patients. In the authors' own workflow: TCR sequencing data were retrieved from Adaptive's ImmunoSEQ software for about 17 patients, whereas three other patients were processed with MiXCR and VDJtools. CD4 versus CD8 sorting errors were corrected by removing sequences found in both subsets at a frequency ratio below 5:1. CDR3 nucleotide sequences shared by donor and recipient were removed because the origin of these sequences could not be assigned. To count as alloreactive, a clone needed at least 2-fold expansion over unstimulated cells and a minimum CFSE-low frequency of 0.002% (template counts) or 0.001% (read counts). Mappable clones were those detected in sequenced pre-transplant spleen, lymph node, or MLR CFSE-low populations of the donor or recipient. The cumulative frequency of alloreactive clones was calculated as a percentage of all sequences, weighted by copy number. TCRdb's version of the immuneACCESS table is confined to in-frame rearrangements and falls short of the full clone set. An unresolved V gene accounts for under half of the shortfall where checked; the remainder is of unknown origin. V and J calls and clone size are given by that table; D and trimming were obtained from the DNA. The sample has over 100,000 clones on record, roughly 87% of them singletons. The top ten clonotypes cover approximately 0.97% of the sample.

As concerns this clone: This receptor's antigen is unknown. The input lacks base qualities; no much larger clone sits a single base away.

According to the study, the label for this sample's time point signals: cells obtained before transplantation from donor or recipient. CD3+CD4+ and CD3+CD8+ populations were FACS-sorted from unstimulated pre-transplant donor and recipient cells taken from spleen or lymph nodes. V is trimmed back by 4 bases and J by 4 bases, and the junction contains 3 bases that no gene match accounts for. The CDR1 and CDR2 encoded by the germline V gene are SGHRS and YFSETQ. From the cysteine through the phenylalanine, the CDR3 covers 13 amino acids. CDR3 DNA is the only sequence kept; it has 39 bases, read in frame from the first base.

This TCR was recovered from a human donor who received an intestinal transplant. Material: unstimulated CD4+ T cells sorted from spleen or lymph node cells, obtained before intestinal transplant. Recombination joined TRBV5-1 with TRBJ1-1; TRBD1 fits 8 bases in the junction. The CDR3 is CASSPGTGTEAFF. The DNA reads as follows: TGCGCCAGCAGCCCCGGGACAGGCACTGAAGCTTTCTTT.